This TCR beta chain was identified during a study of shared clonotypes between healthy human individuals. The protocol was immunoSEQ multiplex PCR, while the TCRdb copy is restricted to in-frame clones and leaves out a portion. The data hold 2,500,000 or so clones, with 80% to 95% observed a single time. The receptor was isolated from a man between 18 and 29 years old in good health. Some clones in this sample may be carry-over from other donors' samples. Source material: naive CD4+ T cells from PBMCs. Subset described: CD45RA+ positively selected.

The CDR3 DNA reads TGTGCCAGCAGCTTCAGGGGAAGCGAAAAACTGTTTTTT. Protein product: CASSFRGSEKLFF. J is TRBJ1-4 and V is TRBV5-8, with D possibly being TRBD1 (6 bases). V lost 2 bases and J 8 bases, leaving 10 bases between the germline ends. This CDR3 contains 13 residues. Germline CDR1 and CDR2: SGHTS and YDEGEE.